Sequencing of this T cell receptor beta chain was carried out in a study of technical replicates of blood from a few donors. Libraries were prepared by immunoSEQ multiplex PCR; TCRdb keeps only in-frame clonotypes and omits some of them. Of roughly 72,000 clones listed, 95% to 98% are singletons. Trimming shortened V by 1 base and J by 5 bases, and 8 bases separated the two germline ends. This CDR3 comprises 13 residues. Looked up from germline, CDR1 is SGDLS and CDR2 is YYNGEE. The chain couples TRBV9 to TRBJ2-3; D not certain. Sequencing used T cells isolated from PBMCs. The TCR sequence derives from a human donor in good health. CDR3 nucleotide sequence: TGTGCCAGCAGCGTACAAGGCGGAGATACGCAGTATTTT. This encodes CASSVQGGDTQYF. Combining the CDR3 with reference TRBV9 and TRBJ2-3 gives the whole variable domain DSGVTQTPKHLITATGQRVTLRCSPRSGDLSVYWYQQSLDQGLQFLIQYYNGEERAKGNILERFSAQQFPDLHSELNLSSLELGDSALYFCASSVQGGDTQYFGPGTRLTVL.